Described below is a single T cell receptor beta chain sequence and its context. The antigen is unknown. The data are from a study of T cell repertoires in cytomegalovirus infection. Looking at the study overall: As its CMV epitopes, the study selected recently identified HLA-C-restricted and well-studied HLA-B-restricted targets. Matching HLA type and CMV infection were both indicated by public TCR beta signatures. Study results and caveats: Dominating the ex vivo response were TCR beta clonotypes that were CMV-specific and HLA-C-restricted. CMV carriers with the relevant HLA were identified by cumulative public TCR beta family frequency.

Looked up from germline, CDR1 is KGHSH and CDR2 is LQKENI. The CDR3 sequence is 13 residues long. Between the trimmed V and J ends, which lost 8 bases and 2 bases, there was a span of 10 bases. TCRdb reanalysed the reads using MiXCR and keeps one entry per CDR3 protein. The sample consists of 570,000 or so distinct CDR3 sequences, roughly 43% of them appearing once. The source material was cultured PBMCs, sampled from culture after CMV antigen stimulation. V is TRBV18 and J is TRBJ1-5; D unclear. The origin of this receptor is a human donor in good health (CMV status not recorded). Some clones in this sample may be carry-over from other donors' samples. Here the CDR3 reads CASQRERNQPQHF. The DNA of the CDR3 is TGTGCCAGCCAGCGGGAGCGCAATCAGCCCCAGCATTTT.